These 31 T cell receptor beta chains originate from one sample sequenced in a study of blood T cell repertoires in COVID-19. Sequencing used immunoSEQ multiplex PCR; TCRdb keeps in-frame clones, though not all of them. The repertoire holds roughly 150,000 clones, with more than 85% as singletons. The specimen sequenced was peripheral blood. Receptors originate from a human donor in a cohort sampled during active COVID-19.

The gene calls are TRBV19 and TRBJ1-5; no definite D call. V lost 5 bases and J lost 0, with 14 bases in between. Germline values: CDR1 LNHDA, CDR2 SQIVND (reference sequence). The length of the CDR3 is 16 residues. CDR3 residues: CASSGGSGDSNQPQHF. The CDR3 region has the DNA TGTGCCAGTAGTGGAGGGAGCGGGGATAGCAATCAGCCCCAGCATTTT.

CDR3 coding DNA: TGTGCCTGGACACAGGGGGCGCGTTTCTCTTTCTCTGGAAACACCATATATTTT. Protein: CAWTQGARFSFSGNTIYF. J is TRBJ1-3 and V is TRBV30, with 9 bases lining up with TRBD1. Germline trimming cut 4 bases from V and 0 bases from J; bases unmatched to any gene: 13. In germline, CDR1 is GTSNPN, CDR2 SVGIG (reference sequence). This CDR3 is built from 18 residues.

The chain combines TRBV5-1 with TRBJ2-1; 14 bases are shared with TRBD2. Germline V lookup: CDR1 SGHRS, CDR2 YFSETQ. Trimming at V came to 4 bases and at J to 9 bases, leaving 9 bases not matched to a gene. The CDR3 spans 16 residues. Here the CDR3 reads CASSTSGTSGRLEQFF. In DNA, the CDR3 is TGCGCCAGCAGCACCTCCGGGACTAGCGGGAGACTTGAGCAGTTCTTC.

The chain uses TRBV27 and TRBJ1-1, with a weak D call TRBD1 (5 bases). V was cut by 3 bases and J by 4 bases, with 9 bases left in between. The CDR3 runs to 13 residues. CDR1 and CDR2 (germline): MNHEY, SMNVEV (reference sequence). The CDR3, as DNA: TGTGCCAGCAGTTTCGGGGGTTTCACTGAAGCTTTCTTT. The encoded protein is CASSFGGFTEAFF.

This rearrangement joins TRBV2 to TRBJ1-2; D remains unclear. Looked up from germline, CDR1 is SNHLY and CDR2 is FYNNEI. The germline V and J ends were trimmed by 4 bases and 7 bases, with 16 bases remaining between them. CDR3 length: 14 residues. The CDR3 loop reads CASSGREHPLGYTF. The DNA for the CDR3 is TGTGCCAGCAGTGGTCGGGAACATCCACTTGGCTACACCTTC.

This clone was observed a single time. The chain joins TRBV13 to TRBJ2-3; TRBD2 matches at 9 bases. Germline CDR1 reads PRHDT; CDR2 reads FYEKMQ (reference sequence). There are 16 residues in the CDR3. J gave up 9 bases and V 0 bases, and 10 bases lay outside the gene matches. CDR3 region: CASSLGQRTSDGTQYF. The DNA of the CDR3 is TGTGCCAGCAGCTTAGGCCAAAGGACTAGCGACGGCACGCAGTATTTT.

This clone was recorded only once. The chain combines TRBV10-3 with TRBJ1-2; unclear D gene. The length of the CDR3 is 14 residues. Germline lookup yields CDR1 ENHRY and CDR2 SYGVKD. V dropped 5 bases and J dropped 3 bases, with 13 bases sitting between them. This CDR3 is CAISREVRHYGYTF. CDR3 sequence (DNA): TGTGCCATCAGTCGAGAGGTTCGTCACTATGGCTACACCTTC.

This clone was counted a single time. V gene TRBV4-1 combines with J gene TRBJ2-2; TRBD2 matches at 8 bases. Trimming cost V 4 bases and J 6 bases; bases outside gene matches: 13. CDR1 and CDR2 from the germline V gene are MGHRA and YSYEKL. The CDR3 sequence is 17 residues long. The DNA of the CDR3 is TGCGCCAGCAGCCTACTTGGGGGACTAGTGTTCGCCGGGGAGCTGTTTTTT. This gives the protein CASSLLGGLVFAGELFF.

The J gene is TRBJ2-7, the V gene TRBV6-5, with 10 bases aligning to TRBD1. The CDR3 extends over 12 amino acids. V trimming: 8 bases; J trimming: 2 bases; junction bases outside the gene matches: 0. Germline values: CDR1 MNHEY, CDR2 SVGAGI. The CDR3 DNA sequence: TGTGCCAGCGGGACAGGGGCCTACGAGCAGTACTTC. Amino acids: CASGTGAYEQYF.

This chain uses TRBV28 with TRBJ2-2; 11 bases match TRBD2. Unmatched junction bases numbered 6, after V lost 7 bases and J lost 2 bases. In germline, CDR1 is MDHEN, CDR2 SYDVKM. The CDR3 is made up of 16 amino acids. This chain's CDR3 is CASKTSGASNTGELFF. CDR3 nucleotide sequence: TGTGCCAGCAAGACTAGCGGGGCCTCCAACACCGGGGAGCTGTTTTTT.

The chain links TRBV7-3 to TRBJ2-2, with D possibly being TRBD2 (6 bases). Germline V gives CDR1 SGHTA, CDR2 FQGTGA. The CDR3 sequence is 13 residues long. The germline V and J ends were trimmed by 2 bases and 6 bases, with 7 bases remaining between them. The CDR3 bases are TGTGCCAGCAGCTTAGGAGGGTCCGGGGAGCTGTTTTTT. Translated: CASSLGGSGELFF.

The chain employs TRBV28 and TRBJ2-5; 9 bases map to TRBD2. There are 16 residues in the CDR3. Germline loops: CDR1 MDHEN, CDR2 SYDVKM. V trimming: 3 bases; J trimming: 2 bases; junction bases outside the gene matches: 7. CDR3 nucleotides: TGTGCCAGCAGTTTTTCTAGCGGGGCGTCACAAGAGACCCAGTACTTC. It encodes CASSFSSGASQETQYF.

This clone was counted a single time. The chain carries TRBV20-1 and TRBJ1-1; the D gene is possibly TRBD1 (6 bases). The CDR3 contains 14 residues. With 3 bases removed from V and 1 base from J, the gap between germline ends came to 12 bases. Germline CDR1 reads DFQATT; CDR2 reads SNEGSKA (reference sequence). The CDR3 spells CSASLGAGNTEAFF. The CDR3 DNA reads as TGCAGTGCTAGTTTGGGGGCCGGGAACACTGAAGCTTTCTTT.

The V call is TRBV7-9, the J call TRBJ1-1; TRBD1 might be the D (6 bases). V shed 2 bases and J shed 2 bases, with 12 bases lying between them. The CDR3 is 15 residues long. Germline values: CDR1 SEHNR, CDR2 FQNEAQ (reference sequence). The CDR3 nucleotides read TGTGCCAGCAGCTTACCAGGGGTTTTTAACACTGAAGCTTTCTTT. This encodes CASSLPGVFNTEAFF.

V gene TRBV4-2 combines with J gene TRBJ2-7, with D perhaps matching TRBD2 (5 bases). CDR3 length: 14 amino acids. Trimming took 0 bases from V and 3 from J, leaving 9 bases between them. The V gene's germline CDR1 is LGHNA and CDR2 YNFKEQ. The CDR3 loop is CASSQEMEDYEQYF. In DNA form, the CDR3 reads TGTGCCAGCAGCCAAGAAATGGAGGACTACGAGCAGTACTTC.

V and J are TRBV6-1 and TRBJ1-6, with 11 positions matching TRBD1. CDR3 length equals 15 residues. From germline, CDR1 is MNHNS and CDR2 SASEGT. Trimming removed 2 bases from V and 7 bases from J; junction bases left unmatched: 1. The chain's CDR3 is CASSERDRGNSPLHF. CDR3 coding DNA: TGTGCCAGCAGTGAACGGGACAGGGGGAATTCACCCCTCCACTTT.

The CDR3 nucleotides are TGTGCCAGCAGCTTACAGGGCACTTATGGAAACACCATATATTTT. Its translation is CASSLQGTYGNTIYF. The chain recombines TRBV11-2 with TRBJ1-3, with D possibly being TRBD1 (5 bases). The CDR3 runs 15 residues. V lost 2 bases and J lost 3, with 11 bases in between. Germline lookup yields CDR1 SGHAT and CDR2 FQNNGV. The variable domain in full, with the rest retrieved from reference TRBV11-2 and TRBJ1-3, is EAGVAQSPRYKIIEKRQSVAFWCNPISGHATLYWYQQILGQGPKLLIQFQNNGVVDDSQLPKDRFSAERLKGVDSTLKIQPAKLEDSAVYLCASSLQGTYGNTIYFGEGSWLTVV.

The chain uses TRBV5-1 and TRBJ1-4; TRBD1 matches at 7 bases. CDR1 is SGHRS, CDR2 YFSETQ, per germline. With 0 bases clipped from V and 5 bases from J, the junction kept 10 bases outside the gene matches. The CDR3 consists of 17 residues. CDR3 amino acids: CASSLGLSDRLNEKLFF. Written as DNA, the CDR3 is TGCGCCAGCAGCTTGGGATTATCGGACAGGTTAAATGAAAAACTGTTTTTT.

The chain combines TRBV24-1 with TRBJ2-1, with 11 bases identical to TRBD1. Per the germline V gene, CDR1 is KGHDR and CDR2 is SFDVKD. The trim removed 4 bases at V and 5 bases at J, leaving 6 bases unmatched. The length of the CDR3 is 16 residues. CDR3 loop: CATSDRDRGTNNEQFF. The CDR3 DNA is TGTGCCACCAGTGACCGGGACAGGGGGACTAACAATGAGCAGTTCTTC.

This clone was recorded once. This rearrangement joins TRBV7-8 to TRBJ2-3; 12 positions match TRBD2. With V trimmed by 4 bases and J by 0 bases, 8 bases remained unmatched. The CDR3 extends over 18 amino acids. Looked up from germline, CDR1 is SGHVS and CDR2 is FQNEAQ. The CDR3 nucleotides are TGTGCCAGCAGCTCGGGACTAGCGGGCTATACTAGCACAGATACGCAGTATTTT. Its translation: CASSSGLAGYTSTDTQYF.

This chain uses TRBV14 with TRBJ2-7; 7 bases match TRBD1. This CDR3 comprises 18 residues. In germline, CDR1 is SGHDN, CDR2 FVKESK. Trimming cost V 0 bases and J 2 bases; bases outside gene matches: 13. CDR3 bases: TGTGCCAGCAGCCAAGAATTCGACAGGGTGTGCCCTCCCTACGAGCAGTACTTC. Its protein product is CASSQEFDRVCPPYEQYF.

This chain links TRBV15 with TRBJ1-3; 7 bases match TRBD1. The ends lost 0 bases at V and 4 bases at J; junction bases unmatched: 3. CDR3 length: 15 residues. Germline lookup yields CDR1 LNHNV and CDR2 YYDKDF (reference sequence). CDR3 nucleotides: TGTGCCACCAGCAGAGACAGGGGGTCGGGAAACACCATATATTTT. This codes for CATSRDRGSGNTIYF. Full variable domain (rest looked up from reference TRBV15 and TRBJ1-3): DAMVIQNPRYQVTQFGKPVTLSCSQTLNHNVMYWYQQKSSQAPKLLFHYYDKDFNNEADTPDNFQSRRPNTSFCFLDIRSPGLGDTAMYLCATSRDRGSGNTIYFGEGSWLTVV.

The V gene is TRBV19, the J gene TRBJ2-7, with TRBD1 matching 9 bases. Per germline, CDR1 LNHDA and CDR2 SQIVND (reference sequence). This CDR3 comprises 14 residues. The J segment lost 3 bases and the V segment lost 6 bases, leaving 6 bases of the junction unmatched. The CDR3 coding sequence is TGTGCCAGTAGGGATGGGACAGGGAGCTACGAGCAGTACTTC. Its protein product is CASRDGTGSYEQYF.

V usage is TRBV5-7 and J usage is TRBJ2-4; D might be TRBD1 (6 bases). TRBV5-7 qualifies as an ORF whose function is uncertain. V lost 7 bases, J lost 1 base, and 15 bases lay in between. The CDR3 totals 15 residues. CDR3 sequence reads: CASRHRVKAKNIQYF. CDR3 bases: TGTGCCAGCCGACACAGGGTGAAGGCCAAAAACATTCAGTACTTC.

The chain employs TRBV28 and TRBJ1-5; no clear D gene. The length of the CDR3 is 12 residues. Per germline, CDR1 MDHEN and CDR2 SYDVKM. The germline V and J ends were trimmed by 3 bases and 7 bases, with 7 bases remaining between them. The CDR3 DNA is TGTGCCAGCAGTTTTAGAGGGCAGCCCCAGCATTTT. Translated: CASSFRGQPQHF.

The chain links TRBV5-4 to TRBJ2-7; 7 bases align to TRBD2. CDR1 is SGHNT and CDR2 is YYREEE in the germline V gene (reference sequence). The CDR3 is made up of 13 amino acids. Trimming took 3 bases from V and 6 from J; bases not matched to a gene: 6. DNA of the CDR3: TGTGCCAGCAGCTGGGCACCGGGGGGCGAGCAGTACTTC. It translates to CASSWAPGGEQYF.

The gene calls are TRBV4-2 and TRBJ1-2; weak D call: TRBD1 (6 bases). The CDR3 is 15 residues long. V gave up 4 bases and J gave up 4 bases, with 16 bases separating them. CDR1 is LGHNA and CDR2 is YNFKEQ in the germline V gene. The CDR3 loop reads CASSPNRDLGYGYTF. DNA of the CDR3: TGTGCCAGCAGCCCAAACAGGGATCTCGGCTATGGCTACACCTTC.

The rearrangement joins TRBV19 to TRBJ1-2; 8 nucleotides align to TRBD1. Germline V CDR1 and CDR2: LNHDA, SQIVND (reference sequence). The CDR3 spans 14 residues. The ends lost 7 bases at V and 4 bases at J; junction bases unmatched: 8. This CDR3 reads CASKDREGFYGYTF. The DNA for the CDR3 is TGTGCCAGTAAGGACAGGGAAGGCTTCTATGGCTACACCTTC.

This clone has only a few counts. CDR3 residues: CASSQVDRVKSPLHF. Written as DNA, the CDR3 is TGTGCCAGCAGCCAAGTGGACAGGGTCAAATCACCCCTCCACTTT. The V gene is TRBV4-2, the J gene TRBJ1-6; 8 positions agree with TRBD1. CDR3 length equals 15 residues. The trim removed 1 base at V and 10 bases at J, leaving 6 bases unmatched. The germline V gene has CDR1 LGHNA and CDR2 YNFKEQ.

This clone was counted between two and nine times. CDR3 region: CASIGASTGELFF. For the CDR3, the DNA is TGTGCCAGCATTGGGGCTAGCACCGGGGAGCTGTTTTTT. The rearrangement links TRBV27 to TRBJ2-2; possible D gene TRBD1, 5 bases. Trimming took 7 bases from V and 4 from J, leaving 10 bases between them. The germline gives CDR1 MNHEY, CDR2 SMNVEV (reference sequence). The CDR3 is 13 residues long.

DNA for the CDR3: TGTGCCAGCAGCGGACCCGGGACTAGCGATCCAGATACGCAGTATTTT. This gives the protein CASSGPGTSDPDTQYF. The gene calls are TRBV7-3 and TRBJ2-3, with 10 bases matching TRBD2. V trimming: 5 bases; J trimming: 4 bases; junction bases outside the gene matches: 9. This CDR3 is built from 16 residues. CDR1 and CDR2 from the germline V gene are SGHTA and FQGTGA. Drawing the rest from reference TRBV7-3 and TRBJ2-3, the complete variable domain is GAGVSQTPSNKVTEKGKYVELRCDPISGHTALYWYRQSLGQGPEFLIYFQGTGAADDSGLPNDRFFAVRPEGSVSTLKIQRTERGDSAVYLCASSGPGTSDPDTQYFGPGTRLTVL.